Listed here are 3 T cell receptor beta chains from one sample, sequenced in a study of blood T cell repertoires in COVID-19. TCRdb's table, derived via immunoSEQ multiplex PCR, lists solely in-frame clones and lacks some. The sample yields tens of thousands of clones, around 92% seen once. Sequenced: peripheral blood. These receptors were taken from a woman aged 50 to 60 in a cohort sampled during active COVID-19.

In its sample, this clone was seen once. The V gene is TRBV7-2, the J gene TRBJ1-2; the match to TRBD1 covers 7 bases. The ends lost 0 bases at V and 11 bases at J; junction bases unmatched: 6. CDR3 length: 13 amino acids. The germline V gene has CDR1 SGHTA and CDR2 FQGNSA. The CDR3 DNA is TGTGCCAGCAGCTTAGCGATGGGCAGGGGGTACACCTTC. As protein: CASSLAMGRGYTF.

The chain couples TRBV28 to TRBJ2-2; TRBD1 aligns across 7 bases. V dropped 7 bases and J dropped 0; count of bases not matched to a gene: 5. CDR1 is MDHEN, CDR2 SYDVKM, per germline. This CDR3 has 15 residues. The CDR3: CASNRQGTNTGELFF. The DNA of the CDR3 is TGTGCCAGCAACCGACAGGGTACGAACACCGGGGAGCTGTTTTTT.

The chain links TRBV11-3 to TRBJ2-7; 10 bases are shared with TRBD2. The CDR3 is 13 amino acids. Germline V gene sequence: CDR1 SGHNT, CDR2 YENEEA. J was trimmed by 7 bases and V by 10 bases; bases with no gene match: 10. CDR3 bases: TGTGCCACCAATCTAGCGGGAGTGGGGGAGCAGTACTTC. Translating gives CATNLAGVGEQYF.